Shown below are 5 T cell receptor beta chains from a single sample sequenced in a study of cytomegalovirus exposure and HLA in healthy donors. In the PCR, 60 Vbeta and 13 Jbeta primers were used. Clones were read by immunoSEQ multiplex PCR, and TCRdb kept only the in-frame ones, dropping some. The sample shows 300,000 or so clones, roughly four fifths of them seen only once. Source material: PBMCs. All receptors derive from a woman between 40 and 50 years old in good health and CMV-seropositive.

The chain carries TRBV7-3 and TRBJ2-1; 9 nucleotides agree with TRBD2. The CDR3 spans 13 residues. With V trimmed by 3 bases and J by 6 bases, 0 bases remained unmatched. Germline V lookup: CDR1 SGHTA, CDR2 FQGTGA. The CDR3 region is CASSFSGSNEQFF. Here the CDR3 DNA reads TGTGCCAGCAGCTTTAGCGGGAGCAATGAGCAGTTCTTC.

The V call is TRBV7-9, the J call TRBJ1-2; 9 positions match TRBD1. The CDR3 totals 15 residues. V lost 6 bases and J lost 3; bases outside the gene matches: 8. Per germline, CDR1 SEHNR and CDR2 FQNEAQ (reference sequence). This CDR3 reads CASSQPGQGDYGYTF. The CDR3 bases are TGTGCCAGCAGTCAGCCGGGACAGGGAGACTATGGCTACACCTTC.

The chain links TRBV5-6 to TRBJ2-5, with unresolved D. CDR3 length: 11 amino acids. From germline, CDR1 is SGHDT and CDR2 YYEEEE. Trimming cost V 1 base and J 5 bases, with 3 bases left between them. The CDR3 protein is CASSLLETQYF. Written as DNA, the CDR3 is TGTGCCAGCAGCTTGCTGGAGACCCAGTACTTC.

V gene TRBV30 combines with J gene TRBJ2-3; the match to TRBD2 covers 14 bases. Germline V lookup: CDR1 GTSNPN, CDR2 SVGIG (reference sequence). V lost 5 bases, J lost 8 bases, and 9 bases stayed unmatched. This CDR3 comprises 15 residues. CDR3 bases: TGTGCCTGGTCGACTAGCGGGAGGGCTGGAGGTACGCAGTATTTT. As protein: CAWSTSGRAGGTQYF. Full variable domain (rest looked up from reference TRBV30 and TRBJ2-3): SQTIHQWPATLVQPVGSPLSLECTVEGTSNPNLYWYRQAAGRGLQLLFYSVGIGQISSEVPQNLSASRPQDRQFILSSKKLLLSDSGFYLCAWSTSGRAGGTQYFGPGTRLTVL.

The chain is built from TRBV2 and TRBJ2-5; weak D call: TRBD2 (5 bases). The CDR3 sequence is 15 residues long. The V gene lost 6 bases and the J gene lost 1 base, with 15 bases spanning the gap. The germline V gene encodes CDR1 SNHLY and CDR2 FYNNEI. The CDR3 DNA reads TGTGCCAGCAGCGCCTACCCCGCGGGCCAAGAGACCCAGTACTTC. Translating it yields CASSAYPAGQETQYF.